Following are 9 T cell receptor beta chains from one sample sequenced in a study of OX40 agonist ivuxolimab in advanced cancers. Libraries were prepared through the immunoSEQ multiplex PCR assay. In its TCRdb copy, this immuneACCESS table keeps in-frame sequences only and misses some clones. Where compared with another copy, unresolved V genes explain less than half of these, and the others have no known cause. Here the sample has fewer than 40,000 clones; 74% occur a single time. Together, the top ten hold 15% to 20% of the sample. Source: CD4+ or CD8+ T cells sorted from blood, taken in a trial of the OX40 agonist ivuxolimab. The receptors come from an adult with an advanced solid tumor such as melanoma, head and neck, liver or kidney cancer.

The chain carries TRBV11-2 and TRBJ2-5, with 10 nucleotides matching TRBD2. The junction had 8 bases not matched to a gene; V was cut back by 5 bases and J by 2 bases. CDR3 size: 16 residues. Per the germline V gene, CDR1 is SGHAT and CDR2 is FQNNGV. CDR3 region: CASSPQASGGQETQYF. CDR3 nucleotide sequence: TGTGCCAGCAGCCCCCAGGCTAGCGGGGGACAAGAGACCCAGTACTTC.

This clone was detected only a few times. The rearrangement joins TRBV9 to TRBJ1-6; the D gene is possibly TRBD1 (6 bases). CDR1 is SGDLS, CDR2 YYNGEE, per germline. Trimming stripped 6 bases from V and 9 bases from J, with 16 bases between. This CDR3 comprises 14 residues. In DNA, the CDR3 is TGTGCCAGCACCCCGGTGGGACAAGGTTCACCCCTCCACTTT. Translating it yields CASTPVGQGSPLHF.

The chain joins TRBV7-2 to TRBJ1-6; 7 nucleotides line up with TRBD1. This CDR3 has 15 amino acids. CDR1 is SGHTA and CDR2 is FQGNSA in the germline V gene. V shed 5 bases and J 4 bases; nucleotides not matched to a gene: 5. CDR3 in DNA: TGTGCCAGCAGCAAAATCAGGGGGTATAATTCACCCCTCCACTTT. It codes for CASSKIRGYNSPLHF.

CDR3 amino acids: CASSISGAHEQYF. Written as DNA, the CDR3 is TGTGCCAGTAGTATTTCAGGGGCCCACGAGCAGTACTTC. V is TRBV19 and J is TRBJ2-7, with D perhaps matching TRBD1 (6 bases). The CDR3 is 13 residues long. The V gene's germline CDR1 is LNHDA and CDR2 SQIVND (reference sequence). V dropped 3 bases and J dropped 5 bases, with 11 bases sitting between them.

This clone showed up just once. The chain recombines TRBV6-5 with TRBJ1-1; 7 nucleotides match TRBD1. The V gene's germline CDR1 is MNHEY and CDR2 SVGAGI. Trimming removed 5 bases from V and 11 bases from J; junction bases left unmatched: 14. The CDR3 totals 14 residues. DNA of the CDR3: TGTGCCAGCAGTGACAGGGCACGAACTACAACGGCTTTCTTT. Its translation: CASSDRARTTTAFF.

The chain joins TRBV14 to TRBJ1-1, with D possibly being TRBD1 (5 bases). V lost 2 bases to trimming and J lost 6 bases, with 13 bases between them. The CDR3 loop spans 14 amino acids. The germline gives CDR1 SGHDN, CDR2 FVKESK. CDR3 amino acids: CASSQLGGPPEAFF. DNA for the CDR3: TGTGCCAGCAGCCAACTTGGGGGACCCCCTGAAGCTTTCTTT.

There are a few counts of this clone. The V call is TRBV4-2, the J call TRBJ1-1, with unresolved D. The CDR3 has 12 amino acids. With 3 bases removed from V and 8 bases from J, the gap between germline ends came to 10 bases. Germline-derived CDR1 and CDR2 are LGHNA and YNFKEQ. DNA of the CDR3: TGTGCCAGCAGCCAGGGCCTGGGCGAAGCTTTCTTT. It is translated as CASSQGLGEAFF.

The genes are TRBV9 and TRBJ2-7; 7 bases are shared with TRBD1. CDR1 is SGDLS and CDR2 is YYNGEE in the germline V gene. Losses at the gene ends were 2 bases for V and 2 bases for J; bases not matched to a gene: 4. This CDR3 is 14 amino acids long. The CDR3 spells CASSVGQETYEQYF. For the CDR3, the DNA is TGTGCCAGCAGCGTCGGACAGGAAACCTACGAGCAGTACTTC.

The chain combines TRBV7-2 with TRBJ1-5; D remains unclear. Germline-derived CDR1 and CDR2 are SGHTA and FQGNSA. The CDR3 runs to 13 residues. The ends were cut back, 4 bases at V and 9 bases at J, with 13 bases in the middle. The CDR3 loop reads CASSSDRSVPQHF. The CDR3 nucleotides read TGTGCCAGCAGCTCGGACCGATCGGTGCCCCAGCATTTT.